Listed here are 30 T cell receptor beta chains from one sample, sequenced in a study of early T cells in non-severe SARS-CoV-2 infection. TCRdb reprocessed the 5' RACE reads with MiXCR, giving one entry per CDR3 protein. The data hold some 57,000 distinct CDR3 sequences, with around 6% observed a single time. The sample comprised whole blood. The receptors derive from an adult who was a healthcare worker with PCR-confirmed SARS-CoV-2 infection or an uninfected control (not recorded which).

This clonotype has more than one count but fewer than ten. This chain connects TRBV2 to TRBJ2-1; 10 positions agree with TRBD2. The CDR3 covers 13 residues. The V gene's germline CDR1 is SNHLY and CDR2 FYNNEI. J lost 6 bases, V lost 10 bases, and 6 bases had no gene match. DNA for the CDR3: TGTGCCACCTCTAGCGGGAGCGGCAATGAGCAGTTCTTC. This gives the protein CATSSGSGNEQFF. Complete variable domain (other parts from reference TRBV2 and TRBJ2-1): EPEVTQTPSHQVTQMGQEVILRCVPISNHLYFYWYRQILGQKVEFLVSFYNNEISEKSEIFDDQFSVERPDGSNFTLKIRSTKLEDSAMYFCATSSGSGNEQFFGPGTRLTVL.

This clonotype occurred many times. V is TRBV4-2 and J is TRBJ2-5; 12 bases line up with TRBD2. V dropped 0 bases and J dropped 10; count of bases not matched to a gene: 6. This CDR3 contains 15 residues. The germline CDR1 and CDR2 sequences are LGHNA and YNFKEQ. As DNA, the CDR3 is TGTGCCAGCAGCCAAGACCAACTAGCGGGAGGTCGCCAGTACTTC. As protein: CASSQDQLAGGRQYF.

The V call is TRBV10-1, the J call TRBJ2-7; 7 bases fit TRBD1. The CDR3 is made up of 14 amino acids. J was trimmed by 5 bases and V by 0 bases; bases with no gene match: 4. Germline CDR1 and CDR2: WNHNN and SYGVQD (reference sequence). The CDR3 nucleotides are TGCGCCAGCAGTGAGTCTGCCAGGGGGAACGAGCAGTACTTC. This gives the protein CASSESARGNEQYF.

At least ten counts were recorded for this clonotype. The chain couples TRBV9 to TRBJ1-2; the match to TRBD1 covers 7 bases. The CDR3 covers 15 residues. Germline CDR1 and CDR2: SGDLS and YYNGEE. Germline trimming cut 3 bases from V and 0 bases from J; bases unmatched to any gene: 5. The CDR3, as DNA: TGTGCCAGCAGCGGTTACAGGGGCTCTAACTATGGCTACACCTTC. Protein: CASSGYRGSNYGYTF.

This clonotype has at least ten counts. V is TRBV19 and J is TRBJ2-1, with TRBD2 matching 10 bases. J gave up 7 bases and V 9 bases, and 9 bases lay outside the gene matches. This CDR3 is built from 14 residues. Germline loops: CDR1 LNHDA, CDR2 SQIVND (reference sequence). The DNA of the CDR3 is TGTGCCAGCTCCACTAGCGGGGTGAGGAATGAGCAGTTCTTC. This gives the protein CASSTSGVRNEQFF.

The table lists this clonotype with many counts. The CDR3 region has the DNA TGTGCCAGTAGTGCTGCCGTAGGGCCGAACTATGGCTACACCTTC. Its protein is CASSAAVGPNYGYTF. The V call is TRBV19, the J call TRBJ1-2; D is ambiguous. The length of the CDR3 is 15 residues. Germline assignment: CDR1 LNHDA and CDR2 SQIVND (reference sequence). The germline V and J ends were trimmed by 5 bases and 2 bases, with 15 bases remaining between them.

In this sample, this clonotype turned up many times. Here the CDR3 reads CASSWGTRGSTNEKLFF. The DNA for the CDR3 is TGTGCCAGCAGCTGGGGGACCCGGGGGAGTACTAATGAAAAACTGTTTTTT. V and J are TRBV7-9 and TRBJ1-4; TRBD1 is a possible D gene (5 bases). CDR1 and CDR2 from the germline V gene are SEHNR and FQNEAQ (reference sequence). The CDR3 has 17 amino acids. Trimming stripped 4 bases from V and 2 bases from J, with 17 bases between. The complete variable domain, with remaining parts taken from reference TRBV7-9 and TRBJ1-4, reads DTGVSQNPRHKITKRGQNVTFRCDPISEHNRLYWYRQTLGQGPEFLTYFQNEAQLEKSRLLSDRFSAERPKGSFSTLEIQRTEQGDSAMYLCASSWGTRGSTNEKLFFGSGTQLSVL.

This clonotype was counted at least ten times. The rearrangement links TRBV12-3 or TRBV12-4 to TRBJ2-7; D call uncertain. CDR3 length: 13 residues. V was trimmed by 5 bases and J by 7 bases, leaving 15 bases between them. CDR3 nucleotides: TGTGCCAGCAGTACGCAGGTAGTGAAAGAGCAGTACTTC. As protein: CASSTQVVKEQYF.

This sequence joins TRBV13 and TRBJ2-4, with 8 bases lining up with TRBD2. This CDR3 is 18 amino acids long. CDR1 PRHDT and CDR2 FYEKMQ come from the germline V gene (reference sequence). J lost 1 base, V lost 10 bases, and 18 bases had no gene match. The CDR3 here is CATGRFGGAQVAKNIQYF. The CDR3 nucleotides are TGTGCCACCGGACGTTTCGGGGGGGCGCAGGTGGCCAAAAACATTCAGTACTTC.

This clonotype has ten or more counts. The chain couples TRBV29-1 to TRBJ2-7, with 7 bases matching TRBD2. The V and J ends lost 8 bases and 1 base, in that order; junction bases with no gene match: 5. Looked up from germline, CDR1 is SQVTM and CDR2 is ANQGSEA. The CDR3 loop spans 12 amino acids. The CDR3, as DNA: TGCAGCCAGGGACTACGATCCTACGAGCAGTACTTC. Protein: CSQGLRSYEQYF.

This clonotype was counted many times. The gene calls are TRBV24-1 and TRBJ2-3, with 8 bases fitting TRBD2. Germline CDR1 KGHDR, CDR2 SFDVKD. This CDR3 is built from 14 residues. With 11 bases clipped from V and 5 bases from J, the junction kept 11 bases outside the gene matches. CDR3 DNA sequence: TGTGCCAGCGGCACGGGGGCGGGAGGAGATACGCAGTATTTT. As protein: CASGTGAGGDTQYF.

This clonotype was counted many times. V is TRBV29-1 and J is TRBJ2-1; TRBD1 matches at 7 bases. The CDR3 is 12 residues long. The germline V gene encodes CDR1 SQVTM and CDR2 ANQGSEA. The junction had 3 bases not matched to a gene; V was cut back by 7 bases and J by 3 bases. The CDR3 is CSAGTDYNEQFF. As DNA, the CDR3 is TGCAGCGCTGGGACAGACTACAATGAGCAGTTCTTC.

This clonotype appeared many times. The chain joins TRBV12-3 or TRBV12-4 to TRBJ2-3; D call uncertain. The CDR3 runs 15 residues. V was trimmed by 6 bases and J by 5 bases, leaving 18 bases between them. The CDR3 nucleotides read TGTGCCAGCAGGACGATCGGCGAGGTAATAGATACGCAGTATTTT. The encoded protein is CASRTIGEVIDTQYF.

Many counts were recorded for this clonotype. The chain combines TRBV7-2 with TRBJ1-5; D possibly corresponds to TRBD1 (5 bases). The germline V gene encodes CDR1 SGHTA and CDR2 FQGNSA. The CDR3 is made up of 14 amino acids. Trimming took off 0 bases at V and 6 bases at J, with 9 bases between the two ends. The CDR3 coding sequence is TGTGCCAGCAGCTTAGCTTTGGGGACTCAGCCCCAGCATTTT. This encodes CASSLALGTQPQHF.

This clonotype was counted many times. CDR3: CASSDLRRTGQEAFF. The CDR3 nucleotides are TGTGCCAGCAGTGATCTCCGAAGGACAGGGCAGGAAGCTTTCTTT. This sequence joins TRBV6-1 and TRBJ1-1; 8 bases fit TRBD1. The CDR3 covers 15 residues. Germline values: CDR1 MNHNS, CDR2 SASEGT. The J segment lost 8 bases and the V segment lost 3 bases, leaving 11 bases of the junction unmatched.

This clonotype was recorded at least ten times. The chain is built from TRBV21-1 and TRBJ2-7; the listed D gene, TRBD1, was not tested against the DNA. TRBV21-1 is termed a pseudogene. The CDR3 has 18 residues. CDR3 DNA sequence: TGTGCCAGCAGCAGGAGGGGGTTCCAACATATAATCTCCTACGAGCAGTACTTC. Protein sequence: CASSRRGFQHIISYEQYF.

This clonotype has ten or more counts. CDR3 coding DNA: TGTGCCAGCAGTTTTGGGGACAGGGGCTCCTACGAGCAGTACTTC. Its translation is CASSFGDRGSYEQYF. The rearrangement joins TRBV12-3 or TRBV12-4 to TRBJ2-7, with TRBD1 identical over 10 bases. This CDR3 is 15 amino acids long. V dropped 3 bases and J dropped 0; count of bases not matched to a gene: 2.

This clonotype came up many times. This chain joins TRBV15 and TRBJ2-1; tentatively, D is TRBD2 (6 bases). V lost 0 bases and J 2 bases, leaving 8 bases between the germline ends. CDR3 length: 15 amino acids. Germline assignment: CDR1 LNHNV and CDR2 YYDKDF (reference sequence). CDR3: CATSRDLATYNEQFF. CDR3 nucleotides: TGTGCCACCAGCAGAGATCTAGCGACCTACAATGAGCAGTTCTTC.

This clonotype was picked up many times. One end of the junction varies from germline; a read error may be responsible. In DNA, the CDR3 is TGTGCCAACAGCTCCCCCGGTCCGGGACTAGCTAGGAATGAGCAGTTCTTC. Protein sequence: CANSSPGPGLARNEQFF. J is TRBJ2-1 and V is TRBV11-2, with 9 bases lining up with TRBD2. This CDR3 is built from 17 residues. Germline assignment: CDR1 SGHAT and CDR2 FQNNGV.

In this sample, this clonotype turned up a few times. The chain employs TRBV2 and TRBJ1-3; D ambiguous. The CDR3 totals 15 residues. CDR1 is SNHLY, CDR2 FYNNEI, per germline. V dropped 8 bases and J dropped 0 bases, with 14 bases sitting between them. CDR3 in DNA: TGTGCCAGCGAAGCGGGCACGAACTCTGGAAACACCATATATTTT. Amino acid sequence: CASEAGTNSGNTIYF.

This clonotype has a count of ten or more. The gene calls are TRBV12-5 and TRBJ1-4, with D tentatively TRBD1 (6 bases). Trimming cost V 6 bases and J 4 bases, with 12 bases left between them. CDR1 is LGHNT, CDR2 FRNRAP, per germline. The CDR3 sequence is 14 residues long. This CDR3 reads CASGPTGVNEKLFF. The CDR3 DNA reads TGTGCTAGTGGCCCGACAGGAGTTAATGAAAAACTGTTTTTT.

This clonotype was seen a few times. The chain joins TRBV10-3 to TRBJ2-6; weak D call: TRBD1 (6 bases). Per germline, CDR1 ENHRY and CDR2 SYGVKD. The V gene lost 9 bases and the J gene lost 0 bases, with 9 bases spanning the gap. CDR3 size: 14 residues. This chain's CDR3 is CAIRTVSGANVLTF. Here the CDR3 DNA reads TGTGCCATTAGGACAGTCTCTGGGGCCAACGTCCTGACTTTC.

This clonotype was seen repeatedly, ten times or more. This sequence joins TRBV6-5 and TRBJ1-2, with 7 nucleotides matching TRBD1. Germline lookup yields CDR1 MNHEY and CDR2 SVGAGI. The ends lost 7 bases at V and 7 bases at J; junction bases unmatched: 9. The CDR3 totals 13 residues. CDR3 DNA sequence: TGTGCCAGCACCATGGGAGACAGGGTTGGCTACACCTTC. It yields the protein CASTMGDRVGYTF.

This clonotype has only a few counts. A read error may account for a junction end that differs from germline. The rearrangement joins TRBV18 to TRBJ2-7; TRBD1 agrees at 8 bases. CDR1 and CDR2 (germline): KGHSH, LQKENI. CDR3 size: 15 residues. DNA of the CDR3: TGTGCCAGTTCACGGTCGGACAGGGTCCCCTACGAGCAGTACTTC. It codes for CASSRSDRVPYEQYF.

This clonotype was seen at least ten times. The CDR3 reads CASSRGGNQPQHF. DNA for the CDR3: TGTGCCAGCAGTCGGGGAGGCAATCAGCCCCAGCATTTT. This chain links TRBV12-3 or TRBV12-4 with TRBJ1-5; D call uncertain. Trimming removed 5 bases at V and 2 bases at J, with 7 bases between. The CDR3 covers 13 residues.

The sample holds a few counts of this clonotype. The rearrangement links TRBV12-5 to TRBJ2-6, with D perhaps TRBD2 (6 bases). The CDR3 totals 15 residues. V shed 6 bases and J shed 0 bases, with 9 bases lying between them. The germline V gene has CDR1 LGHNT and CDR2 FRNRAP. The CDR3 DNA reads as TGTGCTAGTGGCCGCGGGGACTCTGGGGCCAACGTCCTGACTTTC. Translating gives CASGRGDSGANVLTF.

CDR3 in DNA: TGTGCCAGCAAACCGGGACAGGGCTCCTCCATTCAGTACTTC. Its protein is CASKPGQGSSIQYF. V and J are TRBV28 and TRBJ2-4; 9 bases are a match to TRBD1. CDR3 length: 14 amino acids. The V gene end was trimmed by 7 bases and the J gene end by 9 bases; junction bases not matched to a gene: 10. Germline V gives CDR1 MDHEN, CDR2 SYDVKM.

Many counts were recorded for this clonotype. The rearrangement joins TRBV7-2 to TRBJ2-2, with TRBD1 matching 7 bases. V shed 7 bases and J 7 bases; nucleotides not matched to a gene: 9. The CDR3 has 14 residues. Germline lookup yields CDR1 SGHTA and CDR2 FQGNSA. The CDR3 DNA follows: TGTGCCAGCAACCCGACAGGGACGGGCGGGGAGCTGTTTTTT. Its protein is CASNPTGTGGELFF.

At least ten counts were recorded for this clonotype. The DNA for the CDR3 is TGCGCCAGCAGCCCAGGACTAGCGGGGGGTGGTGACGATGAGCAGTTCTTC. It yields the protein CASSPGLAGGGDDEQFF. V usage is TRBV5-1 and J usage is TRBJ2-1, with 14 nucleotides matching TRBD2. The CDR3 sequence is 17 residues long. V lost 4 bases to trimming and J lost 8 bases; unmatched junction nucleotides: 11. Germline assignment: CDR1 SGHRS and CDR2 YFSETQ. The full variable domain, completed using reference TRBV5-1 and TRBJ2-1, is KAGVTQTPRYLIKTRGQQVTLSCSPISGHRSVSWYQQTPGQGLQFLFEYFSETQRNKGNFPGRFSGRQFSNSRSEMNVSTLELGDSALYLCASSPGLAGGGDDEQFFGPGTRLTVL.

This clonotype was detected many times. The chain uses TRBV4-2 and TRBJ2-3; 9 positions match TRBD1. The V segment lost 4 bases and the J segment 11 bases; nucleotides outside the gene matches: 4. The CDR3 is 12 amino acids. Germline CDR1 is LGHNA and CDR2 is YNFKEQ. CDR3 region: CASSRQGGEQYF. Written as DNA, the CDR3 is TGTGCCAGCAGCCGACAGGGGGGTGAGCAGTATTTT.